One and the same sample provided the 12 T cell receptor beta chains below, sequenced in a study of T cells after yellow fever vaccination. TCRdb re-called the 5' RACE reads with MiXCR, one entry per CDR3 protein. The table records a few hundred thousand distinct CDR3 sequences, approximately 5.2% of them present only once. The source material was CD4+ T cells sorted from PBMCs, sampled on the day of the yellow fever booster vaccination. The source of these receptors is a man aged 18 to 29 who received the YFV17D yellow fever vaccine.

The CDR3 region is CASRPGQGETEAFF. Written as DNA, the CDR3 is TGCGCCAGCAGGCCGGGACAGGGGGAGACTGAAGCTTTCTTT. J is TRBJ1-1 and V is TRBV5-1; 11 bases are shared with TRBD1. Germline values: CDR1 SGHRS, CDR2 YFSETQ. CDR3 length equals 14 residues. Losses at the gene ends were 5 bases for V and 5 bases for J; bases not matched to a gene: 5.

This clonotype was detected only a few times. The gene calls are TRBV4-1 and TRBJ2-7, with 7 bases fitting TRBD2. From germline, CDR1 is MGHRA and CDR2 YSYEKL. The trim removed 1 base at V and 4 bases at J, leaving 4 bases unmatched. CDR3 size: 14 residues. CDR3 bases: TGCGCCAGCAGCCAAGGACCAGCGGGATACGAGCAGTACTTC. Protein product: CASSQGPAGYEQYF.

The chain links TRBV7-9 to TRBJ2-5; D is unclear. The CDR3 extends over 12 amino acids. Trimming pared 3 bases from V and 5 bases from J, leaving 7 bases between. CDR1 and CDR2 from the germline V gene are SEHNR and FQNEAQ (reference sequence). The CDR3 DNA reads as TGTGCCAGCAGCTTCATCCCGGAGACCCAGTACTTC. It yields the protein CASSFIPETQYF.

The V gene is TRBV5-1, the J gene TRBJ2-7; D possibly corresponds to TRBD2 (6 bases). V was pared by 1 base and J by 2 bases, with 16 bases between. Per the germline V gene, CDR1 is SGHRS and CDR2 is YFSETQ. The CDR3 covers 16 residues. The CDR3 region has the DNA TGCGCCAGCAGCTTGAAGGGGCTCTCGGGGGCCTACGAGCAGTACTTC. Residues: CASSLKGLSGAYEQYF.

Ten or more counts support this clonotype. The genes are TRBV5-1 and TRBJ2-3, with a tentative D call TRBD1 (6 bases). V lost 3 bases and J 6 bases, leaving 14 bases between the germline ends. The CDR3 has 14 amino acids. The germline CDR1 and CDR2 sequences are SGHRS and YFSETQ. The CDR3 reads CASSYQGSMDTQYF. The CDR3 nucleotides read TGCGCCAGCAGCTACCAGGGGAGCATGGATACGCAGTATTTT.

This clonotype appeared many times. The V call is TRBV7-6, the J call TRBJ2-5; TRBD2 might be the D (5 bases). This CDR3 is built from 14 residues. V was pared by 1 base and J by 5 bases, with 11 bases between. Looked up from germline, CDR1 is SGHVS and CDR2 is FNYEAQ. The CDR3 nucleotides read TGTGCCAGCAGCTTAGTTGCAGGCGGGGAGACCCAGTACTTC. It encodes CASSLVAGGETQYF.

In this sample, this clonotype turned up many times. The chain combines TRBV6-5 with TRBJ1-5; 9 bases map to TRBD1. J gave up 9 bases and V 0 bases, and 6 bases lay outside the gene matches. Germline CDR1 is MNHEY and CDR2 is SVGAGI. The CDR3 extends over 15 amino acids. DNA of the CDR3: TGTGCCAGCAGTTACTCGCCGGGACAGGGTTGGCCCCAGCATTTT. Translated, it gives CASSYSPGQGWPQHF.

J is TRBJ1-2 and V is TRBV30; D is unclear. The germline V and J ends were trimmed by 0 bases and 10 bases, with 9 bases remaining between them. Germline CDR1 reads GTSNPN; CDR2 reads SVGIG (reference sequence). This CDR3 is 11 amino acids long. CDR3 sequence (DNA): TGTGCCTGGAGTGTACCGGGTGACTACACCTTC. Amino acids: CAWSVPGDYTF. Based on the CDR3 plus reference TRBV30 and TRBJ1-2, the full variable domain is SQTIHQWPATLVQPVGSPLSLECTVEGTSNPNLYWYRQAAGRGLQLLFYSVGIGQISSEVPQNLSASRPQDRQFILSSKKLLLSDSGFYLCAWSVPGDYTFGSGTRLTVV.

This clonotype was seen a handful of times. V and J are TRBV6-1 and TRBJ1-1; 7 bases align to TRBD1. The CDR3 runs to 15 residues. Germline V CDR1 and CDR2: MNHNS, SASEGT. With V trimmed by 6 bases and J by 6 bases, 13 bases remained unmatched. The CDR3 loop reads CASRKAETGRPEAFF. The DNA for the CDR3 is TGTGCCAGCAGAAAAGCCGAGACAGGGAGGCCTGAAGCTTTCTTT.

The rearrangement uses TRBV29-1 and TRBJ1-1; 8 bases agree with TRBD1. The germline V gene encodes CDR1 SQVTM and CDR2 ANQGSEA. This CDR3 has 14 residues. J lost 3 bases, V lost 4 bases, and 7 bases had no gene match. CDR3 sequence: CSVGQGIMDTEAFF. In DNA, the CDR3 is TGCAGCGTTGGACAGGGGATTATGGACACTGAAGCTTTCTTT.

This clonotype came up many times. This chain uses TRBV12-3 or TRBV12-4 with TRBJ1-5; tentatively, D is TRBD1 (5 bases). The CDR3 contains 19 residues. Trimming left V 8 bases short and J 3 bases short, with 29 bases between. DNA of the CDR3: TGTGCCAGCTCCCTGTCCGCCACGGGTTCGGGGGGGATCAATCAGCCCCAGCATTTT. It codes for CASSLSATGSGGINQPQHF.

In this sample, this clonotype turned up many times. The chain couples TRBV25-1 to TRBJ2-3; TRBD1 is a possible D gene (5 bases). The V gene lost 5 bases and the J gene lost 4 bases, with 22 bases spanning the gap. This CDR3 has 17 amino acids. Germline-derived CDR1 and CDR2 are MGHDK and SYGVNS. The CDR3 loop reads CASSQRTVGEGADTQYF. The CDR3 bases are TGTGCCAGCAGTCAGAGGACCGTAGGGGAAGGAGCAGATACGCAGTATTTT.